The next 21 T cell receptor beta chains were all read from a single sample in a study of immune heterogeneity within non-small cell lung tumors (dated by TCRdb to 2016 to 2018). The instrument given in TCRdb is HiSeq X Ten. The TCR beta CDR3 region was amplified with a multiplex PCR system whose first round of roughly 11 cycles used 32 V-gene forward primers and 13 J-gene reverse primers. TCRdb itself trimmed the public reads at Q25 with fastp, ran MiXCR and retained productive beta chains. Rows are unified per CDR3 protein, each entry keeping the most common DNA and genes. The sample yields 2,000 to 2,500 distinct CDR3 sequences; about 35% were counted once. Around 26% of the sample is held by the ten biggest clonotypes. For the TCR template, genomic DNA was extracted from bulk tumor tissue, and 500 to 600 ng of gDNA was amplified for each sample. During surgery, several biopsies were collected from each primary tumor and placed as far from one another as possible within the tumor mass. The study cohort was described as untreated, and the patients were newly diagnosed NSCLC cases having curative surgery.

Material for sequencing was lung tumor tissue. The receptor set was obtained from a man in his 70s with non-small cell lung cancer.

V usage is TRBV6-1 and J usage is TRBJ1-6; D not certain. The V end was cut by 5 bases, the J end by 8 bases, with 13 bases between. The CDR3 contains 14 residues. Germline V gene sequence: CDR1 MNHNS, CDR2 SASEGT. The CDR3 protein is CASSRSGRDSPLHF. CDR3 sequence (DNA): TGTGCCAGCAGTCGTTCCGGAAGGGATTCACCCCTCCACTTT.

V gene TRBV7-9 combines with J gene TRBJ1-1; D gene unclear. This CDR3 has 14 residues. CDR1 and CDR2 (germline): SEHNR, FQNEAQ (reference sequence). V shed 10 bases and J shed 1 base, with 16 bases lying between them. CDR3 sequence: CAISLAPGNTEAFF. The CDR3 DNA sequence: TGTGCCATCAGTTTGGCGCCAGGGAACACTGAAGCTTTCTTT.

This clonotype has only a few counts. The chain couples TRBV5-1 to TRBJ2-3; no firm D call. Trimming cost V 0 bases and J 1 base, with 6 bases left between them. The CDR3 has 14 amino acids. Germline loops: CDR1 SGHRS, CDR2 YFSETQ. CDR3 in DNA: TGCGCCAGCAGCTTGGCCCTGGGCACAGATACGCAGTATTTT. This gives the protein CASSLALGTDTQYF.

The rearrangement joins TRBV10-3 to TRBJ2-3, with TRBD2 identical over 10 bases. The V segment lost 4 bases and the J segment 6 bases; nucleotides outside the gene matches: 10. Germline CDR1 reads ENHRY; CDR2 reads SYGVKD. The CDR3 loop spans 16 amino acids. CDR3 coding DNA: TGTGCCATCAGTGGAAAGAAGAGCGGGAGGGAGGATACGCAGTATTTT. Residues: CAISGKKSGREDTQYF.

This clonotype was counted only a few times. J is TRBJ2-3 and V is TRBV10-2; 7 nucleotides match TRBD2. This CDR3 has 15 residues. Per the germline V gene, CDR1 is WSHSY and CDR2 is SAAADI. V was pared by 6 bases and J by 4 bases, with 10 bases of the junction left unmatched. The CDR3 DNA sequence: TGCGCCAGCAGGCTGGCGGGAGAAAGGGCAGATACGCAGTATTTT. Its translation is CASRLAGERADTQYF.

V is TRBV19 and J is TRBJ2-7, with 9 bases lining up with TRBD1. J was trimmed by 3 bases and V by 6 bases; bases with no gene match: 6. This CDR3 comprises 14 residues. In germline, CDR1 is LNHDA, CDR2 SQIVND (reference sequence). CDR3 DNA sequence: TGTGCCAGTAGCTCGGGACAGGGTGACTACGAGCAGTACTTC. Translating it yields CASSSGQGDYEQYF. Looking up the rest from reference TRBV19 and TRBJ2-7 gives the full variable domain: DGGITQSPKYLFRKEGQNVTLSCEQNLNHDAMYWYRQDPGQGLRLIYYSQIVNDFQKGDIAEGYSVSREKKESFPLTVTSAQKNPTAFYLCASSSGQGDYEQYFGPGTRLTVT.

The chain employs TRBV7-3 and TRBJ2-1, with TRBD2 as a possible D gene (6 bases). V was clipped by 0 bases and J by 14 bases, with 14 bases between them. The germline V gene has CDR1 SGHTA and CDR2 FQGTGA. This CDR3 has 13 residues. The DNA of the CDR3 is TGTGCCAGCAGCTTAACCCAGACGACTAGTAAGTTCTTC. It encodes CASSLTQTTSKFF.

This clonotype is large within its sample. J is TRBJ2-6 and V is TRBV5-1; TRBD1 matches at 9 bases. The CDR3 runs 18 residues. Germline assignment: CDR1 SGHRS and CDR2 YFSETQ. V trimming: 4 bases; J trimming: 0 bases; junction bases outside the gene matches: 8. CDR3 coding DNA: TGCGCCAGCAGCACAGGACAGGGGTTGAGCTCTGGGGCCAACGTCCTGACTTTC. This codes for CASSTGQGLSSGANVLTF.

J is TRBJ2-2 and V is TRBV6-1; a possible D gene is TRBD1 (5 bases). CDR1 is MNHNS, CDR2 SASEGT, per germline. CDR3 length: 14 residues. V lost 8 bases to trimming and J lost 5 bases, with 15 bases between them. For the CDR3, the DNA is TGTGCCAGCTCAAGGGGCTGGGCTACCGGGGAGCTGTTTTTT. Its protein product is CASSRGWATGELFF.

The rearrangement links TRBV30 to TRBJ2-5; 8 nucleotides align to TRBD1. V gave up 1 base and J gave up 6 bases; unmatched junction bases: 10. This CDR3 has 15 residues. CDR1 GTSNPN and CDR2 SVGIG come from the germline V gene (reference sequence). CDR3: CAWSAATGGQKTQYF. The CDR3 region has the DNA TGTGCCTGGAGTGCGGCTACAGGGGGTCAAAAGACCCAGTACTTC. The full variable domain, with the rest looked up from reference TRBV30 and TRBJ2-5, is SQTIHQWPATLVQPVGSPLSLECTVEGTSNPNLYWYRQAAGRGLQLLFYSVGIGQISSEVPQNLSASRPQDRQFILSSKKLLLSDSGFYLCAWSAATGGQKTQYFGPGTRLLVL.

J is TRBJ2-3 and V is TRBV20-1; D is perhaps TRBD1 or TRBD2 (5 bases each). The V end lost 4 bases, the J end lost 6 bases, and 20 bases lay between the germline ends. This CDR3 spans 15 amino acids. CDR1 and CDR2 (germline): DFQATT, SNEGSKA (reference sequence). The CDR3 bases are TGCAGTGCTACCCCGGGGACCGGCCCAAGGGATACGCAGTATTTT. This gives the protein CSATPGTGPRDTQYF.

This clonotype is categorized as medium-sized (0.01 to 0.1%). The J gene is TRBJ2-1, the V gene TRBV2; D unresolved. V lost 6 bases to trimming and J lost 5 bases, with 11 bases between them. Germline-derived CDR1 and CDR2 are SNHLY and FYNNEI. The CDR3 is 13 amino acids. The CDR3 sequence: CASSLGPNNEQFF. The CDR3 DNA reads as TGTGCCAGCAGCCTCGGACCTAACAATGAGCAGTTCTTC.

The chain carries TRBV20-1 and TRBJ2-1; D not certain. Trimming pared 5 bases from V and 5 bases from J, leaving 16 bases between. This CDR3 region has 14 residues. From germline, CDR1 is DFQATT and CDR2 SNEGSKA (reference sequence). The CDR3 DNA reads TGCAGTGCTGACCGGGCCCTGCTCCACAATGAGCAGTTCTTC. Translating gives CSADRALLHNEQFF.

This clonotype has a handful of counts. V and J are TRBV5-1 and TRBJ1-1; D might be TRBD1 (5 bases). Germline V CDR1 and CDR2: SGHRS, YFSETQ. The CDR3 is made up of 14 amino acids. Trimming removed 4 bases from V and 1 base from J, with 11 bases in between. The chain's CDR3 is CASSPAGENTEAFF. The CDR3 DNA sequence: TGCGCCAGCAGCCCCGCGGGGGAGAACACTGAAGCTTTCTTT.

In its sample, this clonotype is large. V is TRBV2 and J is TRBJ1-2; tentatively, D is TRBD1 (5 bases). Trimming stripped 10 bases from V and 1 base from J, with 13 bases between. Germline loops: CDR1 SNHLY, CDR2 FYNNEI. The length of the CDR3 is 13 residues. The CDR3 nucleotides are TGTGCCACTATCCCCAGGGATAACTATGGCTACACCTTC. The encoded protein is CATIPRDNYGYTF. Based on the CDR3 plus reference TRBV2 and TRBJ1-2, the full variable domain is EPEVTQTPSHQVTQMGQEVILRCVPISNHLYFYWYRQILGQKVEFLVSFYNNEISEKSEIFDDQFSVERPDGSNFTLKIRSTKLEDSAMYFCATIPRDNYGYTFGSGTRLTVV.

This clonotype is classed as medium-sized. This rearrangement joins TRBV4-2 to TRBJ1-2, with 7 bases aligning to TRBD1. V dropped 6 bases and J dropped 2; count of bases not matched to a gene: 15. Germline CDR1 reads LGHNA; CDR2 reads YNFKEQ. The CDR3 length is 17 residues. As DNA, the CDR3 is TGTGCCAGCAGGGGGTGGGGACAGAAAACGGGAAACTATGGCTACACCTTC. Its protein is CASRGWGQKTGNYGYTF.

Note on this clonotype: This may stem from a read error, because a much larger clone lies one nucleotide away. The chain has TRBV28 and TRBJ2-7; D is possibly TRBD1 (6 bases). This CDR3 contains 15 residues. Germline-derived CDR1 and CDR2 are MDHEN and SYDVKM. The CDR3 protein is CAISPTGTTFDEQYF. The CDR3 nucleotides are TGTGCCATCAGTCCAACCGGGACAACGTTCGACGAGCAGTACTTC.

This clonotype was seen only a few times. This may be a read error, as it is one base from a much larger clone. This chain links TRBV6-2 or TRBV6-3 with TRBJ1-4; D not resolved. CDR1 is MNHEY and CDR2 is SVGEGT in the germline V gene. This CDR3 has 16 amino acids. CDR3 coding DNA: TGTGCCAGCAGTTACTCGTGGGGTCGGCTTAATGAAAAACTGCTTTTT. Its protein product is CASSYSWGRLNEKLLF.

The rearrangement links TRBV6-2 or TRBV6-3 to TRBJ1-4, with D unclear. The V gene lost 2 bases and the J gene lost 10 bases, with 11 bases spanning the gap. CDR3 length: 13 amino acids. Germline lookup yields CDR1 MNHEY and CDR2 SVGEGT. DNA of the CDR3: TGTGCCAGCAGTTACAGGGAAGGTGCAAAACTGTTTTTT. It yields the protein CASSYREGAKLFF.

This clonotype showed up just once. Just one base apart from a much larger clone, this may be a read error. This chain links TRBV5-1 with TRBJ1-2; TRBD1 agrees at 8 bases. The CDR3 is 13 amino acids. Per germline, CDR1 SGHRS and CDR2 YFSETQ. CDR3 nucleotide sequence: TGCGCCAGCAGCTATGGACAGGGATCTGGCTACGCCTTC. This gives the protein CASSYGQGSGYAF.

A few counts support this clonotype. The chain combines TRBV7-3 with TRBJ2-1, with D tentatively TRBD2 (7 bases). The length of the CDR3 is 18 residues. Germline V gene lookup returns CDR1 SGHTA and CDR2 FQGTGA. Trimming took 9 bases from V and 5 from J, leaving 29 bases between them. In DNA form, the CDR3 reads TGTGCCAGAACCCCAACGGGGGGCCCGTGGGGCCGGAACAATGAGCAGTTCTTC. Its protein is CARTPTGGPWGRNNEQFF. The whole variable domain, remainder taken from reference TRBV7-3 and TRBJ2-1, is GAGVSQTPSNKVTEKGKYVELRCDPISGHTALYWYRQSLGQGPEFLIYFQGTGAADDSGLPNDRFFAVRPEGSVSTLKIQRTERGDSAVYLCARTPTGGPWGRNNEQFFGPGTRLTVL.